Listed below are T cell receptor beta chains from one sample, sequenced in a study of T cell changes during pregnancy in multiple sclerosis. The repertoire was sequenced with immunoSEQ multiplex PCR; TCRdb's copy has only in-frame clones and lacks some. The repertoire holds roughly 38,000 clones, with roughly 89% as singletons. The sequenced sample was CD4+ T cells from peripheral blood mononuclear cells, obtained in the second trimester of pregnancy. The source of these receptors is a female donor in good health, enrolled as a control in a pregnancy study. CDR3s include the opening cysteine and the closing phenylalanine or tryptophan. The D gene is left open where the match is weak. Rows may omit the clone size; those that give it use once, few, many or a size class.

J | D | V | size | CDR3 | DNA
TRBJ1-6 | NA | TRBV6-5 | NA | CASSYEGVSPLHF | TGTGCCAGCAGTTACGAAGGGGTCTCACCCCTCCACTTT
TRBJ1-6 | NA | TRBV5-8 | NA | CASSLGSGGHSPLHF | TGTGCCAGCAGCTTGGGTTCGGGGGGCCATTCACCCCTCCACTTT
TRBJ1-6 | NA | TRBV10-3 | once | CAISDKSSYNSPLHF | TGTGCCATCAGTGACAAGAGCTCCTATAATTCACCCCTCCACTTT
TRBJ1-1 | TRBD1 | TRBV30 | NA | CAWRRQGATEAFF | TGTGCCTGGAGACGACAGGGGGCCACTGAAGCTTTCTTT
TRBJ1-4 | TRBD1 | TRBV6-6 | NA | CASSTTGTNEKLFF | TGTGCCAGCAGTACGACAGGGACAAATGAAAAACTGTTTTTT
TRBJ2-3 | TRBD2 | TRBV14 | NA | CASSPGGALTDTQYF | TGTGCCAGCAGCCCCGGGGGGGCTCTCACAGATACGCAGTATTTT
TRBJ2-7 | NA | TRBV5-1 | NA | CASRTPPSYEQYF | TGCGCCAGCAGAACACCACCCTCCTACGAGCAGTACTTC
TRBJ1-1 | TRBD1 | TRBV5-6 | NA | CASSSLDRGLTEAFF | TGTGCCAGCAGTTCCCTCGACAGGGGGCTCACTGAAGCTTTCTTT
TRBJ2-7 | TRBD1 | TRBV6-1 | NA | CASSGIGTGAYEQYF | TGTGCCAGCAGTGGGATAGGGACAGGGGCTTACGAGCAGTACTTC
TRBJ2-1 | NA | TRBV10-3 | NA | CAIGEGTSSYNEQFF | TGTGCCATCGGAGAGGGGACAAGCTCCTACAATGAGCAGTTCTTC
TRBJ1-2 | NA | TRBV2 | NA | CASSVRGAAYGYTF | TGTGCCAGCAGTGTCCGGGGTGCAGCGTATGGCTACACCTTC
TRBJ1-1 | TRBD1 | TRBV30 | NA | CAWSWGSGGTEAFF | TGTGCCTGGAGTTGGGGGTCAGGGGGCACTGAAGCTTTCTTT
TRBJ1-6 | TRBD1 | TRBV6-5 | NA | CASKRPGQGNSPLHF | TGTGCCAGCAAGCGACCGGGACAGGGCAATTCACCCCTCCACTTT
TRBJ2-6 | NA | TRBV5-1 | NA | CASSLLFLRRSGANVLTF | TGCGCCAGCAGCTTGCTTTTTTTGCGTCGCTCTGGGGCCAACGTCCTGACTTTC
TRBJ2-1 | NA | TRBV27 | NA | CASSLSRGGGKSSYNEQFF | TGTGCCAGCAGTTTATCGAGAGGGGGGGGGAAAAGCTCCTACAATGAGCAGTTCTTC
TRBJ2-1 | NA | TRBV11-1 | NA | CASSLSKSSYNEQFF | TGTGCCAGCAGCTTATCAAAGAGCTCCTACAATGAGCAGTTCTTC
TRBJ1-6 | NA | TRBV11-2 | NA | CASSRTDTNYNSPLHF | TGTGCCAGCAGCCGTACGGACACTAACTATAATTCACCCCTCCACTTT
TRBJ1-2 | NA | TRBV5-4 | NA | CASSPGRNYGYTF | TGTGCCAGCAGCCCCGGGAGGAACTATGGCTACACCTTC
TRBJ2-5 | TRBD1 | TRBV18 | once | CASSTYQTVRTGGKETQYF | TGTGCCAGCTCAACCTACCAAACCGTCAGGACAGGGGGAAAAGAGACCCAGTACTTC
TRBJ2-7 | NA | TRBV21-1 | NA | CALYRGGSYEQYF | TGTGCCTTGTACAGGGGGGGTTCCTACGAGCAGTACTTC
TRBJ1-1 | NA | TRBV28 | NA | CASTAQWTEAFF | TGTGCCAGCACCGCACAGTGGACTGAAGCTTTCTTT
TRBJ2-1 | NA | TRBV6-6 | NA | CASSSRTAGNEQFF | TGTGCCAGCAGTTCGAGGACGGCGGGCAATGAGCAGTTCTTC
TRBJ1-5 | NA | TRBV2 | NA | CASNRDSNQPQHF | TGTGCCAGCAATCGGGATAGCAATCAGCCCCAGCATTTT
TRBJ1-5 | NA | TRBV7-2 | NA | CASSLVSLQNQPQHF | TGTGCCAGCAGCTTAGTCTCTTTACAGAATCAGCCCCAGCATTTT
TRBJ1-1 | NA | TRBV28 | NA | CASSSRVPNTEAFF | TGTGCCAGCAGTTCTCGAGTCCCGAACACTGAAGCTTTCTTT